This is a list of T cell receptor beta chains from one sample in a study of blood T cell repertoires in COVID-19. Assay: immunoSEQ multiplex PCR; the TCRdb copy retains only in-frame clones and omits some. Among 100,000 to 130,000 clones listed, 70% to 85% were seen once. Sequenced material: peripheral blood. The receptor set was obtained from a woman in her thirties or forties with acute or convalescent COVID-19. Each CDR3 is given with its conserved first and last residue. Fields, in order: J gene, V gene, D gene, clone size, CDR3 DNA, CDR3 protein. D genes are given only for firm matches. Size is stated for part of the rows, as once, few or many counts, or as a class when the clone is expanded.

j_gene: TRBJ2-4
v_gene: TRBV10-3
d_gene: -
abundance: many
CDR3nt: TGTGCCATCAGTGAGGCGGGACGACAAAACATTCAGTACTTC
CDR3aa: CAISEAGRQNIQYF

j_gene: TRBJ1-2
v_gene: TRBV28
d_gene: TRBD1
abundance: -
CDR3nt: TGTGCCAGCAGTTGGGGACAGGAGTATGGCTACACCTTC
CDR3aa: CASSWGQEYGYTF

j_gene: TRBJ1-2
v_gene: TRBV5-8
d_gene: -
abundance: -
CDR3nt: TGTGCCAGCAGCTTGTGGGAGAAGGACGGCTACACCTTC
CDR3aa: CASSLWEKDGYTF

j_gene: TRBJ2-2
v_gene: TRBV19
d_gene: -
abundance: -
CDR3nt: TGTGCCAGTAGTATACTCTCCGGGGGGAACACCGGGGAGCTGTTTTTT
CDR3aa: CASSILSGGNTGELFF

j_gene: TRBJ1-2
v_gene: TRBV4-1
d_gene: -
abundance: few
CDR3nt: TGCGCCAGCAGCCAACCCGGGGACTATGGCTACACCTTC
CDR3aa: CASSQPGDYGYTF

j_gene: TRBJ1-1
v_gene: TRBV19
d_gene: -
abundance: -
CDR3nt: TGTGCCAGTACCTCCCCCAGCGGGGGTGGGAACACTGAAGCTTTCTTT
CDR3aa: CASTSPSGGGNTEAFF

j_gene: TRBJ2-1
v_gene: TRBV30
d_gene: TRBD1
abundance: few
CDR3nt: TGTGCCTGGAGCCTAAAGGGGGCTTACAATGAGCAGTTCTTC
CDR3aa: CAWSLKGAYNEQFF

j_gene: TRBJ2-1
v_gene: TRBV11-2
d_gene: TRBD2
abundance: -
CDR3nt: TGTGCCAGCAGCCTAGCGGGGGGTTGGCTGTTCTTC
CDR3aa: CASSLAGGWLFF

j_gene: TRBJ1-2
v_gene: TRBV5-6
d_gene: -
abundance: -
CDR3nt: TGTGCCAGCAGCTTGATCGGAGCGGCTAACTATGGCTACACCTTC
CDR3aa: CASSLIGAANYGYTF

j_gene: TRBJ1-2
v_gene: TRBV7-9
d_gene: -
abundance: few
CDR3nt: TGTGCCAGCAGTACAGGAATTGTCGGTTACACCTTC
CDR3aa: CASSTGIVGYTF

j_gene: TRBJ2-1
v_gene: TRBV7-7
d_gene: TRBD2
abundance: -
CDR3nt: TGTGCCAGCAGCCTCGGACTAGCGGGGGAAGGGGAGCAGTTCTTC
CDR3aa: CASSLGLAGEGEQFF

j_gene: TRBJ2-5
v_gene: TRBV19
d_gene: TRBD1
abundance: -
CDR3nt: TGTGCCAGTAACCAACAGGGGGCGGCGGCCCAGTACTTC
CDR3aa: CASNQQGAAAQYF

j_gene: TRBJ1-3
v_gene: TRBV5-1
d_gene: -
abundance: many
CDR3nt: TGCGCCAGCAGCGTAAACAGGGAATCTGGAAACACCATATATTTT
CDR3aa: CASSVNRESGNTIYF

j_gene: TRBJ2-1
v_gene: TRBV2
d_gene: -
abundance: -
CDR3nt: TGTGCCAGCATCGTAATGTTCTACAATGAGCAGTTCTTC
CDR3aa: CASIVMFYNEQFF

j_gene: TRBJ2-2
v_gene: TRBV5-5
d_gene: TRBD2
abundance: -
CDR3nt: TGTGCCAGCAGCTCGGGACTAGCGGGGACCGTCACCGGGGAGCTGTTTTTT
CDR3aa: CASSSGLAGTVTGELFF

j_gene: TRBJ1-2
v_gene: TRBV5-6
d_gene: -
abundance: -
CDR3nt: TGTGCCAGCAGCTTGGATCTTCCGGGTAATGGCTACACCTTC
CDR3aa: CASSLDLPGNGYTF

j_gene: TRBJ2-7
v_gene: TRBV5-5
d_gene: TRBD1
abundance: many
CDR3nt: TGTGCCAGCAGCTTGATTTTGGGACAGGGGACGCGTGGCTTC
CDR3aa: CASSLILGQGTRGF

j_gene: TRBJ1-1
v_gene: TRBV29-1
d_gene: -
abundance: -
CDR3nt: TGCAGCGTTGGGACTGCCATGAACACTGAAGCTTTCTTT
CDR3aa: CSVGTAMNTEAFF

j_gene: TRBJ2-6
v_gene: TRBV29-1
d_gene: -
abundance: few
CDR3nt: TGCAGCGTTGTTGCGGATACCGGGGCCAACGTCCTGACTTTC
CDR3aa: CSVVADTGANVLTF

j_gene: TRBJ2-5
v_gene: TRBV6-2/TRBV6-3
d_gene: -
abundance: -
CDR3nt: TGTGCCAGCAGCCCTCTTAGTCTAGAGACCCAGTACTTC
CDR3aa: CASSPLSLETQYF

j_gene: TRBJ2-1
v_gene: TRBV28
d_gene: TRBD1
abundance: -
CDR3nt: TGTGCCAGCACTCTCCCGGCGAGACAGGGTGGAAATGAGCAGTTCTTC
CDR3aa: CASTLPARQGGNEQFF

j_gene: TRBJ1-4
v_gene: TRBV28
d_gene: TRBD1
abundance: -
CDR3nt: TGTGCCAGCAGTACCGGCGGGACAGGGGGTGAAAAACTGTTTTTT
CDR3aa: CASSTGGTGGEKLFF

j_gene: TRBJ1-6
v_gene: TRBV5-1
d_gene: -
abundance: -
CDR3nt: TGCGCCAGCAGTAACCGGCAGGGCGAAAATTCACCCCTCCACTTT
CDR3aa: CASSNRQGENSPLHF

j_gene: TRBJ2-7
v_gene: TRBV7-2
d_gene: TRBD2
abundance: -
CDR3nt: TGTGCCAGCAGCACCGGGGGGTTCGAGCAGTACTTC
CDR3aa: CASSTGGFEQYF

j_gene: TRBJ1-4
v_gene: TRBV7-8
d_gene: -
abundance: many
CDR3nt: TGTGCCAGCAGTCCAATCATTAATGAAAAACTGTTTTTT
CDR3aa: CASSPIINEKLFF

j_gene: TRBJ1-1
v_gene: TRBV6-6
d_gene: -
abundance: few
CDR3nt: TGTGCCAGCAGTAAACAGGGTTCATTCGCTGAAGCTTTCTTT
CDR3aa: CASSKQGSFAEAFF

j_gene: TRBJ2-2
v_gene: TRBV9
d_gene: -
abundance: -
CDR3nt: TGTGCCAGCAGCGCCGAGGCGGGCCCGAACACCGGGGAGCTGTTTTTT
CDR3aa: CASSAEAGPNTGELFF

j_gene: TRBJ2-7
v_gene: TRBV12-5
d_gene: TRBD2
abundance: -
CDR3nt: TGTGCTAGTGGTTTGACCGGGACGGGAGGGGGATTCTCCTACGAGCAGTACTTC
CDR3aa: CASGLTGTGGGFSYEQYF

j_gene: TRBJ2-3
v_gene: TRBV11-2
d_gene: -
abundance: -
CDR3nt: TGTGCCAGCAGCTTAGAGTGGGGCAACACAGATACGCAGTATTTT
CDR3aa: CASSLEWGNTDTQYF

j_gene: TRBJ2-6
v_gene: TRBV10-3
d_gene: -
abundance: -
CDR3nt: TGTGCCATCACCCCCAGGGGATCCTCTGGGGCCAACGTCCTGACTTTC
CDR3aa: CAITPRGSSGANVLTF

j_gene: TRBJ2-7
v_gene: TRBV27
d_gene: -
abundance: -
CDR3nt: TGTGCCAGCAGTCCCTTGACCGGGACTGCCAGCTCCTACGAGCAGTACTTC
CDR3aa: CASSPLTGTASSYEQYF

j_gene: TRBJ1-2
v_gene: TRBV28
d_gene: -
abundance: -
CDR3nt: TGTGCCAGCAGTTCCGACAGGTTGTTTTACTATGGCTACACCTTC
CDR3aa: CASSSDRLFYYGYTF

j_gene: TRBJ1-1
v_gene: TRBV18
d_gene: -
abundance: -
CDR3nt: TGTGCCAGCTCACCCCAGACAGAGAACACTGAAGCTTTCTTT
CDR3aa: CASSPQTENTEAFF

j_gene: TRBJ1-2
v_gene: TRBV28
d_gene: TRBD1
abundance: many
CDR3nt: TGTGCCAGCAGGGCCGGACAGGGCTATGGCTACACCTTC
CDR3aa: CASRAGQGYGYTF

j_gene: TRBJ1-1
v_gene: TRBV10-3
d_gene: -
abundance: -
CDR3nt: TGTGCCATCAGGTCTACAGGGTTCAACACTGAAGCTTTCTTT
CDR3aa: CAIRSTGFNTEAFF

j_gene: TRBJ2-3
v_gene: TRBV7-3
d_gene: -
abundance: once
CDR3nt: TGTGCCAGCAGCTTAGTGGAGGGGAAGACAGATACGCAGTATTTT
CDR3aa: CASSLVEGKTDTQYF

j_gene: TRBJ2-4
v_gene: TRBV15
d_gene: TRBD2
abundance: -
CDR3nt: TGTGCCACCAGCGACTTCGGGGGGGTTGCCAAAAACATTCAGTACTTC
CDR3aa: CATSDFGGVAKNIQYF

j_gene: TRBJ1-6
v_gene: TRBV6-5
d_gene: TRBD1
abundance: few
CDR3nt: TGTGCCAGCGCTCCAGGGGGGCGACGTTCACCCCTCCACTTT
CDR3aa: CASAPGGRRSPLHF

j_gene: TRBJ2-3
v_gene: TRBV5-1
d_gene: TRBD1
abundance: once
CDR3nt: TGCGCCAGCAGCCCTGGGACAGGATATACAGATACGCAGTATTTT
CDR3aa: CASSPGTGYTDTQYF

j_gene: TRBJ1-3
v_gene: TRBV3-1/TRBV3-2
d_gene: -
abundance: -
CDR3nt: TGTGCCAGCAGCCTCATCTCCGGAGTCTCTGGAAACACCATATATTTT
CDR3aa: CASSLISGVSGNTIYF

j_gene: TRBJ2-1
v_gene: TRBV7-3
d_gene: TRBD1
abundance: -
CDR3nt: TGTGCCAGCAGCTCCTCCGGGACAGGGCGCAATGAGCAGTTCTTC
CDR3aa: CASSSSGTGRNEQFF

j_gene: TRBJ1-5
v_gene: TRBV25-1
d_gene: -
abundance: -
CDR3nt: TGTGCCAGCAGTACAGGGCATCAGCCCCAGCATTTT
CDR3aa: CASSTGHQPQHF

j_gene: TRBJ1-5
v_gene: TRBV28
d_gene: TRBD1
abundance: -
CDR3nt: TGTGCCAGCAGTCTTCAGACAGGGGGCAATCAGCCCCAGCATTTT
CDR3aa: CASSLQTGGNQPQHF

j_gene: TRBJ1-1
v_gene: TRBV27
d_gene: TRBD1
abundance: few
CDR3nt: TGTGCCAGCAGTTTCAATCAGGGGGGCGGTGAAGCTTTCTTT
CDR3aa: CASSFNQGGGEAFF

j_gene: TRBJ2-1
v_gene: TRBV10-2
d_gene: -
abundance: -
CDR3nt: TGCGCCAGCAGTGAACACACACACAATGAGCAGTTCTTC
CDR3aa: CASSEHTHNEQFF

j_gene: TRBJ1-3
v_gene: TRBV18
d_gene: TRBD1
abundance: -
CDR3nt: TGTGCCAGCTCACCACCGTGGGCAGGGGGCAGTGGAAACACCATATATTTT
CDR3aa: CASSPPWAGGSGNTIYF

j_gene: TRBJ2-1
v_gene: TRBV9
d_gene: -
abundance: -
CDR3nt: TGTGCCAGCAGCGTAGGGACATCGTTCCCATACAATGAGCAGTTCTTC
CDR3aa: CASSVGTSFPYNEQFF

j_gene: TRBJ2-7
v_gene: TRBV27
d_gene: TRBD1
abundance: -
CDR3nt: TGTGCCAGCAGTTTTGGACAGGGGCGGCGAGAGCAGTACTTC
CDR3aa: CASSFGQGRREQYF

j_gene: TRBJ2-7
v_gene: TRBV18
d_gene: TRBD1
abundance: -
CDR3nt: TGTGCCAGCTCTACAAATTGGGACAGGGCGCCCTACGAGCAGTACTTC
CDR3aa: CASSTNWDRAPYEQYF

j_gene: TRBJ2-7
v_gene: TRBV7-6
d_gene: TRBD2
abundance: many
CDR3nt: TGTGCCAGCAGCCGCTACAGCGGGGGTTCCTACGAGCAGTACTTC
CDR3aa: CASSRYSGGSYEQYF

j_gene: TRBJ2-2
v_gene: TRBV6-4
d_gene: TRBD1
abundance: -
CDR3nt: TGTGCCAGCAGCCCCCAGGGGGTCACCGGGGAGCTGTTTTTT
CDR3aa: CASSPQGVTGELFF

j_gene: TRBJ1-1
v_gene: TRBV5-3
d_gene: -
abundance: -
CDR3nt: TGTGCCAGAAGCTGGAGGAGGGGCTCGAACACTGAAGCTTTCTTT
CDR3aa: CARSWRRGSNTEAFF

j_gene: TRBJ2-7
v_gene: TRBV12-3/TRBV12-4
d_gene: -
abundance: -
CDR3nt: TGTGCCAGCAGTTTTGCCGGGTCCTACGAGCAGTACTTC
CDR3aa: CASSFAGSYEQYF

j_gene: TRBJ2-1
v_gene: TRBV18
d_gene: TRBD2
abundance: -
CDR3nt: TGTGCCAGCTCACCCTCGACTAGCGGGGTCTACAATGAGCAGTTCTTC
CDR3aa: CASSPSTSGVYNEQFF

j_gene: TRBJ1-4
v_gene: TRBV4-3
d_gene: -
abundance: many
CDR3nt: TGCGCCAGCAGCCAAGATCAGGGGGAAAAACTGTTTTTT
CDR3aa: CASSQDQGEKLFF

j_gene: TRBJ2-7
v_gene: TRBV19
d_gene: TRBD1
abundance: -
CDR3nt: TGTGCCAGTAGCACCGGGACAGGGAACGAGCAGTACTTC
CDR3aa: CASSTGTGNEQYF

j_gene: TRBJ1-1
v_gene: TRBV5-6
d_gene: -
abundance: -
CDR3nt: TGTGCCAGCCATCATAGGGGTAATCCCTACACTGAAGCTTTCTTT
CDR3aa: CASHHRGNPYTEAFF

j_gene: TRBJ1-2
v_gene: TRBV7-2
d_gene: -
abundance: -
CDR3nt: TGTGCCAGCAGCTTAGGTCGGGGTGCAGGCTATGGCTACACCTTC
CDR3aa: CASSLGRGAGYGYTF

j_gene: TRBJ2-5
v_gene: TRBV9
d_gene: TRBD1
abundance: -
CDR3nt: TGTGCCAGCAGCGCCGAGGGCGGGACAGGGGGCACTGGAGAGACCCAGTACTTC
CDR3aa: CASSAEGGTGGTGETQYF

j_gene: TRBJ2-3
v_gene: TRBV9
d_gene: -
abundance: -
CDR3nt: TGTGCCAGCAGCGTCACCACCCCAGGAGATACGCAGTATTTT
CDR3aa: CASSVTTPGDTQYF